Each of the 4 T cell receptor beta chains below was sequenced from the same sample in a study of CD8 T cells in Susac syndrome. Random hexamers served to reverse transcribe about 0.45 to 1 ug RNA. A single record per CDR3 protein comes from TCRdb applying MiXCR to the immunoSEQ multiplex PCR reads. The repertoire includes approximately 180,000 distinct CDR3 sequences, around 95% of them detected once, and approximately 0.09% sits in the top ten. Sequencing was performed on CD4+ T cells from PBMCs. The receptor source for this set is a human donor with multiple sclerosis.

This sequence joins TRBV29-1 and TRBJ2-7; 8 nucleotides align to TRBD1. The V and J ends lost 4 bases and 2 bases, in that order; junction bases with no gene match: 4. Looked up from germline, CDR1 is SQVTM and CDR2 is ANQGSEA. The CDR3 runs to 13 residues. The CDR3 reads CSVVETGAYEQYF. The CDR3 DNA reads TGCAGCGTTGTGGAGACAGGGGCCTACGAGCAGTACTTC.

The chain has TRBV5-6 and TRBJ1-4; D is unresolved. Trimming left V 2 bases short and J 7 bases short, with 6 bases between. The germline V gene encodes CDR1 SGHDT and CDR2 YYEEEE. This CDR3 is 12 amino acids long. DNA for the CDR3: TGTGCCAGCAGCTTATCGAGTGAAAAACTGTTTTTT. As protein: CASSLSSEKLFF.

V and J are TRBV7-9 and TRBJ1-2, with 7 positions matching TRBD1. After removal of 5 bases from V and 4 bases from J, the junction contained 7 bases not matched to a gene. There are 14 residues in the CDR3. Germline V gene lookup returns CDR1 SEHNR and CDR2 FQNEAQ (reference sequence). Here the CDR3 reads CASSPTTGTYGYTF. CDR3 in DNA: TGTGCCAGCAGCCCAACGACAGGGACCTATGGCTACACCTTC.

This chain connects TRBV12-3 or TRBV12-4 to TRBJ1-1; D gene unclear. CDR3 size: 14 residues. V lost 8 bases, J lost 1 base, and 14 bases lay in between. The CDR3 loop is CASFLEVRNTEAFF. The CDR3 DNA is TGTGCCAGCTTCCTTGAAGTGAGGAACACTGAAGCTTTCTTT.